Here is one TCR beta chain with its context. The data originate from a study of CD8 T cells in Susac syndrome. Random hexamers were used to reverse transcribe the RNA input (about 0.5 to 1 ug). TCR beta CDR3 was amplified by immunoSEQ covering 54 Vbeta and 13 Jbeta. MiXCR was run by TCRdb on the immunoSEQ multiplex PCR reads, yielding one entry per CDR3 protein. This table holds approximately 120,000 distinct CDR3 sequences, 90% to 95% found once. The controls, all healthy donors, were matched for age and sex. The authors negatively isolated CD8+ and CD4+ T cells and FACS-enriched TEMRA cells. V gave up 1 base and J gave up 0 bases, with 9 bases separating them. CDR1 is LNHNV, CDR2 YYDKDF, per germline (reference sequence). This CDR3 is built from 15 residues.

This chain uses TRBV15 with TRBJ1-2, with D hard to call. Sequenced input: CD4+ T cells from PBMCs. This TCR was recovered from a human donor in good health. For the CDR3, the DNA is TGTGCCACCAGCAGAGGCCTAGACGCTAACTATGGCTACACCTTC. Its protein product is CATSRGLDANYGYTF.